This T cell receptor (beta chain) emerged from a study of monozygotic twins with inflammatory bowel disease. Overall study results and limits: Background noise in patient repertoires may stem from differing immunosuppressive treatments. IBD patients displayed reduced TCRbeta diversity (inverse Simpson) when set against healthy co-twins.

Notes on this clonotype: The target antigen is unknown.

Germline V CDR1 and CDR2: MGHRA, YSYEKL. This CDR3 spans 14 amino acids. About 3,200 ng of total RNA went into each TCR library. Researchers used template switching to add UMIs featuring a 6-nucleotide sample barcode. TCRdb reanalyzed the 5' RACE reads and collapses them to one entry per CDR3 protein, without DNA. This table lists a few hundred thousand distinct CDR3 sequences. The chain is built from TRBV4-1 and TRBJ2-7. This clonotype originated in a human donor with ulcerative colitis or Crohn's disease, or a healthy co-twin of an affected twin (not recorded which). The material sequenced was blood. CDR3: CASSQGAGSYEQYF.